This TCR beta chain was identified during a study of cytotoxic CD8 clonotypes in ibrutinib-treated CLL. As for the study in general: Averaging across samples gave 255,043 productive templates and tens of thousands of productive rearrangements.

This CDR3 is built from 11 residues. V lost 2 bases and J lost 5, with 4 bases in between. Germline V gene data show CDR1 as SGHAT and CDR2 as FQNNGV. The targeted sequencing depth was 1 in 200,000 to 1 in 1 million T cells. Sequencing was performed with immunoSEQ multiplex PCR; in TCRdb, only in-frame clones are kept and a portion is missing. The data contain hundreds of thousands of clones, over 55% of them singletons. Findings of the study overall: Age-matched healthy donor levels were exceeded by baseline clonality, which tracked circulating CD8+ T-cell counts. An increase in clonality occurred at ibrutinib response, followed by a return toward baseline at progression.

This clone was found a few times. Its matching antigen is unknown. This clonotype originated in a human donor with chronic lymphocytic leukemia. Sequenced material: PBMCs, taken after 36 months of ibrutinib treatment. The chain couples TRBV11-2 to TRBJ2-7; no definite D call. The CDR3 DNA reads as TGTGCCAGCAGCTTATGGGACGAGCAGTACTTC. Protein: CASSLWDEQYF.